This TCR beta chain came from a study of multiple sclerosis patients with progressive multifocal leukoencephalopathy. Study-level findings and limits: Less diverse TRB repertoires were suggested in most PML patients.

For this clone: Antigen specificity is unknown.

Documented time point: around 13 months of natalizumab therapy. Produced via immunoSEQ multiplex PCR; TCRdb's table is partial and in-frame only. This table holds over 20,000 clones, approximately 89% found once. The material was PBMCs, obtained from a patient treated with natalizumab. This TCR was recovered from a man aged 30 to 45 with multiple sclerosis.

The CDR3 protein is CASSLGPAADEQYF. The CDR3 bases are TGTGCCAGCAGTCTCGGACCAGCAGCGGACGAGCAGTACTTC. The chain recombines TRBV6-1 with TRBJ2-7, with TRBD2 as a possible D gene (5 bases). Germline assignment: CDR1 MNHNS and CDR2 SASEGT. V dropped 5 bases and J dropped 5 bases, with 16 bases sitting between them. The CDR3 consists of 14 residues.